The clone carrying this T cell receptor (beta chain) turned up a few times. Its antigen remains unidentified. Unique molecular identifiers were present in the TCR beta cDNA libraries. Each sample of about 0.95 to 11 million input T cells yielded around 500,000 cDNA molecules, so each molecule approximated one T cell. Each CDR3 protein gets one entry after TCRdb re-called the PCR reads with MiXCR. Counted here are around 180,000 distinct CDR3 sequences, approximately 31% occurring once; the ten biggest clones make up less than 1.6%. CDR1 and CDR2 (germline): SGHRS, YFSETQ. The CDR3 has 11 amino acids. Trimming cost V 0 bases and J 10 bases, with 5 bases left between them. This entry is derived from a study of post-analysis software for immune sequencing data. Study details: Multiple sclerosis in the patients followed relapsing-remitting, secondary progressive and progressive-relapsing courses.

General observations from the study: Significantly lower normalized Chao1 diversity was found in patients with multiple sclerosis relative to controls. Five or six TRBV segments, TRBV5-6, TRBV5-1 and TRBV20-1 among them, were found more frequent in patients than controls. The authors found that F measure strongly co-clustered same-batch samples.

The V call is TRBV5-1, the J call TRBJ2-1; D perhaps matches TRBD1 (5 bases). The receptor's source is a girl between 5 and 17 years old with multiple sclerosis. The material sequenced was blood. CDR3 protein: CASSLEGEQFF. Written as DNA, the CDR3 is TGCGCCAGCAGCTTGGAGGGGGAGCAGTTCTTC.